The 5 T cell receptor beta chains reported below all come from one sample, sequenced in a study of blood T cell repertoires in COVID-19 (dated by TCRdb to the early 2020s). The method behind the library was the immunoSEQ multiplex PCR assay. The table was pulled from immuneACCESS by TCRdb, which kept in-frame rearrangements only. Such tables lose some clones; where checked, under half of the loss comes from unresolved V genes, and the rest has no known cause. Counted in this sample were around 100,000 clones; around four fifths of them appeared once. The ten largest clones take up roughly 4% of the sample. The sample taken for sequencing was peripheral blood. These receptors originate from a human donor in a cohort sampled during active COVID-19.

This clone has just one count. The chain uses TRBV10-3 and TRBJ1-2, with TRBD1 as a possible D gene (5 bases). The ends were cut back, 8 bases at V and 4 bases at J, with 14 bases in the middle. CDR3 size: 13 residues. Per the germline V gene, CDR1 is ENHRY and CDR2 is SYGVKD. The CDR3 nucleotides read TGTGCCATCCGTCCGGGGGGTATCTATGGCTACACCTTC. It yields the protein CAIRPGGIYGYTF.

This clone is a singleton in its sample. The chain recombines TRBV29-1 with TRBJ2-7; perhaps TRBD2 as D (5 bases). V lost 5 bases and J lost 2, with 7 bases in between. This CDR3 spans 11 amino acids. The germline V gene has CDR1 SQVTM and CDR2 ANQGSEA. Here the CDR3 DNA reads TGCAGCGTTTCCGGGACCTACGAGCAGTACTTC. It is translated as CSVSGTYEQYF.

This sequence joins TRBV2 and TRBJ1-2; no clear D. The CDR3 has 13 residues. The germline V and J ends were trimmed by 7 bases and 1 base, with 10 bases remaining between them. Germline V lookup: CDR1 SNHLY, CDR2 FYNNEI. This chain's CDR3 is CASIGEGNYGYTF. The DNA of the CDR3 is TGTGCCAGCATCGGGGAGGGTAACTATGGCTACACCTTC.

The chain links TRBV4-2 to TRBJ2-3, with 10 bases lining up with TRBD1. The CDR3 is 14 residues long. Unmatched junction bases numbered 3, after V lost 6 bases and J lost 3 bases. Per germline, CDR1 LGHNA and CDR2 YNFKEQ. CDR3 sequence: CASRRGQGTDTQYF. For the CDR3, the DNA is TGTGCCAGCAGGAGGGGACAGGGGACAGATACGCAGTATTTT.

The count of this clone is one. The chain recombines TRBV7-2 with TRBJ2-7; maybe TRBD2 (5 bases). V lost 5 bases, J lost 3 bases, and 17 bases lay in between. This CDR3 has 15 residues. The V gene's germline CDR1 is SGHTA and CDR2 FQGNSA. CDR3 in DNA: TGTGCCAGCAGCCTAGGGTGGGTGGGGAGCTACGAGCAGTACTTC. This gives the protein CASSLGWVGSYEQYF. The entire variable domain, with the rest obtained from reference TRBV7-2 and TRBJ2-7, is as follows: GAGVSQSPSNKVTEKGKDVELRCDPISGHTALYWYRQSLGQGLEFLIYFQGNSAPDKSGLPSDRFSAERTGGSVSTLTIQRTQQEDSAVYLCASSLGWVGSYEQYFGPGTRLTVT.